This record looks at one T cell receptor (beta chain) sequence and its context. This specimen belongs to a study of cytomegalovirus exposure and HLA in healthy donors. Per the germline V gene, CDR1 is SGHRS and CDR2 is YFSETQ. Trimming at V came to 4 bases and at J to 6 bases, leaving 4 bases not matched to a gene. The CDR3 contains 14 residues. PCR used 60 Vbeta primers and 13 Jbeta primers. Measured with immunoSEQ multiplex PCR; TCRdb has only the in-frame clones, and not every one. The sample has about 94,000 clones, about four fifths seen once. Sequenced: PBMCs. The V gene is TRBV5-1, the J gene TRBJ2-2, with TRBD1 identical over 9 bases. The sequence derives from a human donor in good health. CDR3 DNA sequence: TGCGCCAGCAGCCCGGGACAGGGCCCCGGGGAGCTGTTTTTT. This encodes CASSPGQGPGELFF. The complete variable domain, with remaining parts taken from reference TRBV5-1 and TRBJ2-2, reads KAGVTQTPRYLIKTRGQQVTLSCSPISGHRSVSWYQQTPGQGLQFLFEYFSETQRNKGNFPGRFSGRQFSNSRSEMNVSTLELGDSALYLCASSPGQGPGELFFGEGSRLTVL.